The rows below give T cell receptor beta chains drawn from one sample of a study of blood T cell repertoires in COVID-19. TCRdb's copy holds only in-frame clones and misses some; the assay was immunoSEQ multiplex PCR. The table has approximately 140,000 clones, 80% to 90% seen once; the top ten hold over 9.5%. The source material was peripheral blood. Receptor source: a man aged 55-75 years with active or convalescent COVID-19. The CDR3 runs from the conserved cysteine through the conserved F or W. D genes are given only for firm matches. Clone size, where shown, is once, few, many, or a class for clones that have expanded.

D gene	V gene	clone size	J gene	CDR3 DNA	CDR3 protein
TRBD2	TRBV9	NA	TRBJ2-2	TGTGCCAGCAGCCCCTTCCCGGGGACTAGCTCGGGCGGGGAGCTGTTTTTT	CASSPFPGTSSGGELFF
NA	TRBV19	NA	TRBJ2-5	TGTGCCAGTAGCCCTGGGGCCCCCGCGACCCAGTACTTC	CASSPGAPATQYF
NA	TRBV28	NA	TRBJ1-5	TGTGCCAGCATTGACAGTCTAAGACAGCCCCAGCATTTT	CASIDSLRQPQHF
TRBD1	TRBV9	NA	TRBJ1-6	TGTGCCAGCAGCGTAGACGACAGGGGGAATTCACCCCTCCACTTT	CASSVDDRGNSPLHF
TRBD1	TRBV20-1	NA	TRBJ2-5	TGCAGTGCTAGTCAAGGGGGCGGGTGGGAGACCCAGTACTTC	CSASQGGGWETQYF
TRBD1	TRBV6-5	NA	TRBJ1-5	TGTGCCAGCAGCTCCAGACAGGGTAGGAATCAGCCCCAGCATTTT	CASSSRQGRNQPQHF
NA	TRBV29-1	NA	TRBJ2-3	TGCAGCGCAGCTAGCGGCACAGATACGCAGTATTTT	CSAASGTDTQYF
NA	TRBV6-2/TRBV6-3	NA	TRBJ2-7	TGTGCCAGCAGCCCCAGCGTTGGGTTTTCTTACGAGCAGTACTTC	CASSPSVGFSYEQYF
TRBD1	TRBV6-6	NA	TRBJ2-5	TGTGCCAGCAGCGACCTAAGGGGGCCCGAGGAGACCCAGTACTTC	CASSDLRGPEETQYF
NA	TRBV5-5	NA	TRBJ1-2	TGTGCCAGCAGCCGGATAGGGGATAGTGGCTACACCTTC	CASSRIGDSGYTF
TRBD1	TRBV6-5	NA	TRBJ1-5	TGTGCCAGCAAACCGGACAGGGGTGGCAATCAGCCCCAGCATTTT	CASKPDRGGNQPQHF
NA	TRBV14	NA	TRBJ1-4	TGTGCCAGCAGCCAAGTGCTAGGCAAACTGTTTTTT	CASSQVLGKLFF
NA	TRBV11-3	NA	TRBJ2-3	TGTGCCAGCAGCTTTCGGGGGACAGATACGCAGTATTTT	CASSFRGTDTQYF
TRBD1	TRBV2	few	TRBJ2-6	TGTGCCAGCGGATCCACAGGGGGCTATGGGGCCAACGTCCTGACTTTC	CASGSTGGYGANVLTF
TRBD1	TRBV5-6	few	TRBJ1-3	TGTGCCAGCAGCTTGCGGACAGGGGATTCAGGAAACACCATATATTTT	CASSLRTGDSGNTIYF
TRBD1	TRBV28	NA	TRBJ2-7	TGTGCCAGCAGGCCGACAGGGTCAAACTCCTACGAGCAGTACTTC	CASRPTGSNSYEQYF
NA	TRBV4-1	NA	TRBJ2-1	TGCGCCAGCAGCCAAGGCGGGGCACTTGGCTCCTACAATGAGCAGTTCTTC	CASSQGGALGSYNEQFF
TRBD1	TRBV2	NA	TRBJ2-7	TGTGCCAGCAGTCAGACAGGGGTCGTTCGCGAGCAGTACTTC	CASSQTGVVREQYF
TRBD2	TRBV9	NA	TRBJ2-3	TGTGCCAGCAGCGTAGCGGGAGGAGCAGATACGCAGTATTTT	CASSVAGGADTQYF
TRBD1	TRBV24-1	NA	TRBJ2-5	TGTGCCACCAGTGATTTATTCAGGGGGCAAGAGACCCAGTACTTC	CATSDLFRGQETQYF
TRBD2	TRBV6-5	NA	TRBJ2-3	TGTGCCAGCAGTTACCGGACTAGCGGGTTTAAAGATACGCAGTATTTT	CASSYRTSGFKDTQYF
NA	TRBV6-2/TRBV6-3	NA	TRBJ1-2	TGTGCCAGCAGTTTAGAGGGCAACCTCTATGGCTACACCTTC	CASSLEGNLYGYTF
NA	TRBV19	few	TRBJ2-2	TGTGCCAGTAGCTCGCGGCTATTCACCGGGGAGCTGTTTTTT	CASSSRLFTGELFF
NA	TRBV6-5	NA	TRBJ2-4	TGTGCCAGCAGTCCCGGGGGAGCCAAAAACATTCAGTACTTC	CASSPGGAKNIQYF
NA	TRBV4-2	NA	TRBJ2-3	TGTGCCAGCAGCTGGGGAGACTCTAGCACAGATACGCAGTATTTT	CASSWGDSSTDTQYF
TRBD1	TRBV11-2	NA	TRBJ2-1	TGTGCCAGCAGCCTCCCGGGACAGGGTCTCTCGGGGTACAATGAGCAGTTCTTC	CASSLPGQGLSGYNEQFF
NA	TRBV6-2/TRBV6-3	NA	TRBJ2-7	TGTGCCAGCTGCCCCGGTGAGACTCTTACTAATGAGCAGTACTTC	CASCPGETLTNEQYF
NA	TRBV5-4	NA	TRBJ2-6	TGTGCCAGCAGTGACGCAGGGTTTGGAGCTCTGGGGGCCAACGTCCTGACTTTC	CASSDAGFGALGANVLTF
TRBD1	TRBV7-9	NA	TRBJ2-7	TGTGCCAGCAGCGCTCGACAGGGAGCAGGCGAGCAGTACTTC	CASSARQGAGEQYF
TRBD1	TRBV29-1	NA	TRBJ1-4	TGCAGCGTTGAAGCCCGGGACAGGGATGAAAAACTGTTTTTT	CSVEARDRDEKLFF
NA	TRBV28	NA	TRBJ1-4	TGTGCCAGCAGTTTATTAAGGGGCGATGAAAAACTGTTTTTT	CASSLLRGDEKLFF
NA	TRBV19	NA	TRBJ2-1	TGTGCCAGTAGTACCATTGTGGGCAGGGGGGACAATGAGCAGTTCTTC	CASSTIVGRGDNEQFF